This TCR beta chain was identified during a study of T cell changes during pregnancy in multiple sclerosis. The germline V gene has CDR1 SGHTS and CDR2 YDEGEE. CDR3 length equals 15 residues. The junction had 4 bases not matched to a gene; V was cut back by 4 bases and J by 2 bases. Here immunoSEQ multiplex PCR was the method, and the copy in TCRdb shows in-frame clones only, minus some. The sample carries around 97,000 clones, roughly 92% recorded once. This receptor was identified in a female donor with multiple sclerosis, enrolled in a pregnancy study. V gene TRBV5-8 combines with J gene TRBJ2-1, with 9 bases fitting TRBD1. Here the sequenced sample was peripheral blood, taken after pregnancy. The CDR3 reads CASSADRGTYNEQFF. In DNA, the CDR3 is TGTGCCAGCAGCGCGGACAGGGGCACCTACAATGAGCAGTTCTTC.